This T cell receptor beta chain originates from a study of cytomegalovirus exposure and HLA in healthy donors. Study as a whole: The platform used for the roughly 130 validation repertoires matched that of the approximately 640 first-cohort repertoires, a later analysis reported.

Regarding the study as a whole: A few of the chains that were CMV-associated were confirmed in vitro to be specific for CMV antigens. TCR clusters originating in the first cohort tended to co-occur in the roughly 130 validation repertoires, according to a later analysis. According to the study, 160 or so TCR beta chains were cytomegalovirus-associated.

TCRdb keeps only in-frame clones here, not all; method: immunoSEQ multiplex PCR. The data show 120,000 or so clones, approximately 95% seen once. J lost 1 base, V lost 7 bases, and 13 bases had no gene match. The germline V gene has CDR1 LNHDA and CDR2 SQIVND (reference sequence). The CDR3 consists of 17 residues. In regard to this clone: Its antigen is undetermined.

The genes are TRBV19 and TRBJ1-1, with 9 bases fitting TRBD1. The sequence came from a man aged 18-30 years in good health and CMV-seronegative. Source material: PBMCs. The CDR3 protein is CASKSVGQGKRNTEAFF. The DNA for the CDR3 is TGTGCCAGTAAGTCGGTGGGACAGGGTAAGAGGAACACTGAAGCTTTCTTT.